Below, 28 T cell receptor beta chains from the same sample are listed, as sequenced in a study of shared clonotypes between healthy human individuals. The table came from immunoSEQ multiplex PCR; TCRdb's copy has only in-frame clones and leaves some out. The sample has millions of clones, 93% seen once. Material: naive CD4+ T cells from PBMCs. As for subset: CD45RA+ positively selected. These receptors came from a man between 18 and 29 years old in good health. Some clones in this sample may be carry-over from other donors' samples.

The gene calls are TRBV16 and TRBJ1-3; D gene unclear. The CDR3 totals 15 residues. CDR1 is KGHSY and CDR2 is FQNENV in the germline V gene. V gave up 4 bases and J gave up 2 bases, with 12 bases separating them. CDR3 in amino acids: CASSPRQGAGNTIYF. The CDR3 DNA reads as TGTGCCAGCAGCCCCCGACAAGGAGCTGGAAACACCATATATTTT.

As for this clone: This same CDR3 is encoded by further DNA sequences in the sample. The CDR3 coding sequence is TGCGCCAGCAGCTTGGTGTCCGGAAGCACAGATACGCAGTATTTT. Its protein is CASSLVSGSTDTQYF. The J gene is TRBJ2-3, the V gene TRBV5-1; D remains ambiguous. Trimming pared 0 bases from V and 0 bases from J, leaving 8 bases between. Germline V gives CDR1 SGHRS, CDR2 YFSETQ. The CDR3 runs 15 residues.

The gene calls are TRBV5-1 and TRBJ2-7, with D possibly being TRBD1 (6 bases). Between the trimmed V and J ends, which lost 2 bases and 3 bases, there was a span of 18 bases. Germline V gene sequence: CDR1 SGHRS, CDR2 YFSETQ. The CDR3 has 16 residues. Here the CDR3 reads CASSFTVGTPYYEQYF. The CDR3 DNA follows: TGCGCCAGCAGCTTCACGGTCGGGACACCATACTACGAGCAGTACTTC.

The CDR3 loop reads CASSSTGGMETQYF. The CDR3 region has the DNA TGTGCCAGCAGCTCGACAGGGGGAATGGAGACCCAGTACTTC. The chain combines TRBV11-1 with TRBJ2-5, with 9 bases matching TRBD1. The junction had 5 bases not matched to a gene; V was cut back by 4 bases and J by 5 bases. Germline CDR1 is SGHAT and CDR2 is FQDESV (reference sequence). This CDR3 contains 14 residues.

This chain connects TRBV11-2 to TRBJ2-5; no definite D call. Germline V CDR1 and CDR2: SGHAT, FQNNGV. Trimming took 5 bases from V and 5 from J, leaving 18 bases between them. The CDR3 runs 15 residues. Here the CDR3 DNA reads TGTGCCAGCAGCCCAAGAGGCCCGACTGCGGAGACCCAGTACTTC. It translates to CASSPRGPTAETQYF.

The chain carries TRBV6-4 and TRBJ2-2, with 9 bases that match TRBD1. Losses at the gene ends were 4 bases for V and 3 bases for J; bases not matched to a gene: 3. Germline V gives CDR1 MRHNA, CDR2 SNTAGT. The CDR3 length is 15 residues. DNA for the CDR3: TGTGCCAGCAGTGCAACAGGGGGCGACACCGGGGAGCTGTTTTTT. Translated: CASSATGGDTGELFF.

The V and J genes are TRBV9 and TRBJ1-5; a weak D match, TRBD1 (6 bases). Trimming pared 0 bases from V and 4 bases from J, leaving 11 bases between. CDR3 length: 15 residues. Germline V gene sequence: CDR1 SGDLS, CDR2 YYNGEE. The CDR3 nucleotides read TGTGCCAGCAGCGTAGGTTGGGGGGCTAATCAGCCCCAGCATTTT. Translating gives CASSVGWGANQPQHF.

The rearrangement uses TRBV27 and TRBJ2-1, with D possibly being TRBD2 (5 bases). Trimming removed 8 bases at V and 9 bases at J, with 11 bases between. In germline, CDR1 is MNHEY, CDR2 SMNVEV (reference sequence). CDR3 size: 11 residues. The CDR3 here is CASRGYGEQFF. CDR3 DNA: TGTGCCAGCCGAGGGTATGGTGAGCAGTTCTTC.

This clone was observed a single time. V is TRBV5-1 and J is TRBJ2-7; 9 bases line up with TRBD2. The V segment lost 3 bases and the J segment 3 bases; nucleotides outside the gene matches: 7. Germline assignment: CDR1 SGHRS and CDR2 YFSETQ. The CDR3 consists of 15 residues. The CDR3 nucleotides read TGCGCCAGCAGCTCTCCTAGCGGGAACAACTACGAGCAGTACTTC. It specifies CASSSPSGNNYEQYF.

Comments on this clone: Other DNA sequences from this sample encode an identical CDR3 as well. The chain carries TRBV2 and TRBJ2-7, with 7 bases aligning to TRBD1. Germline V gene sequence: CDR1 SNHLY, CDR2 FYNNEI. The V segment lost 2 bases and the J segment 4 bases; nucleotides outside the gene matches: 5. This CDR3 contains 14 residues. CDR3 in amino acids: CASSERTGRYEQYF. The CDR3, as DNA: TGTGCCAGCAGTGAAAGGACAGGAAGATACGAGCAGTACTTC.

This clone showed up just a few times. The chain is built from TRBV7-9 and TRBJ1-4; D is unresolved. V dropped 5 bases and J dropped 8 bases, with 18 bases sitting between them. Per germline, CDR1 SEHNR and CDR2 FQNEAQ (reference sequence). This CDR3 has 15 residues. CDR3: CASSPLARVREKLFF. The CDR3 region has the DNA TGTGCCAGCAGCCCCCTGGCCCGAGTTAGGGAAAAACTGTTTTTT.

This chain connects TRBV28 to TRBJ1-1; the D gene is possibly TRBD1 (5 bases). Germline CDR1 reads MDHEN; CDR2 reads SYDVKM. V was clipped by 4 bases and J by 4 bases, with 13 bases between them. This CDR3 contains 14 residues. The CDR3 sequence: CASSSQGVGTEAFF. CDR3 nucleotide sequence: TGTGCCAGCAGTTCTCAGGGAGTAGGCACTGAAGCTTTCTTT.

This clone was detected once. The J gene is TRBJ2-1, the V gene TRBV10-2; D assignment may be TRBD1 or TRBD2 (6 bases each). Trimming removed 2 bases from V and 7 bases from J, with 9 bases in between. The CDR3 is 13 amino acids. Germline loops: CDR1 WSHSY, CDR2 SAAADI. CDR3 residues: CASSERGANEQFF. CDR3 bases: TGCGCCAGCAGTGAGAGGGGGGCGAATGAGCAGTTCTTC.

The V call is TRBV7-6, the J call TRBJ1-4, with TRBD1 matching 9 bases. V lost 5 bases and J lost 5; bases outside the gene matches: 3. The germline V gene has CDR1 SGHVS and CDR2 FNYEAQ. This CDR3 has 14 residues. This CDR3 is CASSLTGGNEKLFF. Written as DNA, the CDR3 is TGTGCCAGCAGCCTAACAGGGGGCAATGAAAAACTGTTTTTT. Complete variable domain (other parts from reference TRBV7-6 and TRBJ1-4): GAGVSQSPRYKVTKRGQDVALRCDPISGHVSLYWYRQALGQGPEFLTYFNYEAQQDKSGLPNDRFSAERPEGSISTLTIQRTEQRDSAMYRCASSLTGGNEKLFFGSGTQLSVL.

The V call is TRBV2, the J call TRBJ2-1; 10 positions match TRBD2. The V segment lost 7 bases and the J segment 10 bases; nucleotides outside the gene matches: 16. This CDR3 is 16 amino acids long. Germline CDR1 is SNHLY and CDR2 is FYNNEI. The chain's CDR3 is CASITSAGGPSREQFF. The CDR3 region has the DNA TGTGCCAGCATTACCTCAGCGGGAGGGCCCTCTCGCGAGCAGTTCTTC.

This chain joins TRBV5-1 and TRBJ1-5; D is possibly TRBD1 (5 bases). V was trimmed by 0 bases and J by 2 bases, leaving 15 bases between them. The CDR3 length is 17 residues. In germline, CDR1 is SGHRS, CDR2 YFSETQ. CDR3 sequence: CASSLGYDPGGNQPQHF. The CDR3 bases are TGCGCCAGCAGCTTGGGGTATGACCCGGGGGGCAATCAGCCCCAGCATTTT.

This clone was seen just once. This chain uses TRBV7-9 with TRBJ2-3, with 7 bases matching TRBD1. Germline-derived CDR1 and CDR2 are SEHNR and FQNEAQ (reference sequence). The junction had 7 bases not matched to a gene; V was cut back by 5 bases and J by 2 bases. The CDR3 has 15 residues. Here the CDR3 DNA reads TGTGCCAGCAGCCCGGGACAGACAGACACAGATACGCAGTATTTT. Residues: CASSPGQTDTDTQYF.

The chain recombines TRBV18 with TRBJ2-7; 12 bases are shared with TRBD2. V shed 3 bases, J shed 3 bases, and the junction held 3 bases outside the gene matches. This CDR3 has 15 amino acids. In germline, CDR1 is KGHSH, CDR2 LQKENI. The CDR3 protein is CASSPRTSGIYEQYF. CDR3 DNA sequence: TGTGCCAGCTCACCCCGGACTAGCGGGATCTACGAGCAGTACTTC.

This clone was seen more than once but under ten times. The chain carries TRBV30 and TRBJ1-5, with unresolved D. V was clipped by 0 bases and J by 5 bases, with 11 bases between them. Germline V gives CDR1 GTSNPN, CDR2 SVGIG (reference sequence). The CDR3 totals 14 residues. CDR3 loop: CAWSVLDGYQPQHF. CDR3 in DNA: TGTGCCTGGAGTGTACTGGACGGCTATCAGCCCCAGCATTTT.

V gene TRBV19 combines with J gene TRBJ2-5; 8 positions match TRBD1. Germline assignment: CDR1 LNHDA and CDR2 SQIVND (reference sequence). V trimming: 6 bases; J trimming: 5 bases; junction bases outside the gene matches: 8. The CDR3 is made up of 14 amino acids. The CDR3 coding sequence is TGTGCCAGTAGCACGACAGGGGATCCGGAGACCCAGTACTTC. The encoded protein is CASSTTGDPETQYF.

CDR3 bases: TGCGCCAGCAGCCAAACAGGTACTAGCACAGATACGCAGTATTTT. Protein: CASSQTGTSTDTQYF. V gene TRBV4-1 combines with J gene TRBJ2-3; perhaps TRBD1 as D (5 bases). Trimming removed 2 bases from V and 0 bases from J, with 9 bases in between. The CDR3 sequence is 15 residues long. Germline assignment: CDR1 MGHRA and CDR2 YSYEKL.

The chain's CDR3 is CAISDPGQSSLAKNIQYF. CDR3 nucleotide sequence: TGTGCCATCAGTGACCCGGGACAGAGCTCCCTAGCCAAAAACATTCAGTACTTC. The chain combines TRBV10-3 with TRBJ2-4, with 7 bases fitting TRBD1. CDR3 length: 18 amino acids. V was pared by 3 bases and J by 0 bases, with 11 bases of the junction left unmatched. Germline values: CDR1 ENHRY, CDR2 SYGVKD.

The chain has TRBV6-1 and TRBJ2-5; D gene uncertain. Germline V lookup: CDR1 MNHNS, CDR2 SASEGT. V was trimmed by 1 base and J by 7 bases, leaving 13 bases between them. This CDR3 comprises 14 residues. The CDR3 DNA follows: TGTGCCAGCAGTGAAGATGGAACAGTCTGGACCCAGTACTTC. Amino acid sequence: CASSEDGTVWTQYF.

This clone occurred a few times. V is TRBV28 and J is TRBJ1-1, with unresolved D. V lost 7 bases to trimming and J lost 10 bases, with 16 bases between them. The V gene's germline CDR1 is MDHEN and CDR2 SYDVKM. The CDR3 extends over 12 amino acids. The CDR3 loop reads CASTVLAGGAFF. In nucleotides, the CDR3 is TGTGCCAGCACAGTACTCGCCGGTGGAGCTTTCTTT. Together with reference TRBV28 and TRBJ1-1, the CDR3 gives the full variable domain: DVKVTQSSRYLVKRTGEKVFLECVQDMDHENMFWYRQDPGLGLRLIYFSYDVKMKEKGDIPEGYSVSREKKERFSLILESASTNQTSMYLCASTVLAGGAFFGQGTRLTVV.

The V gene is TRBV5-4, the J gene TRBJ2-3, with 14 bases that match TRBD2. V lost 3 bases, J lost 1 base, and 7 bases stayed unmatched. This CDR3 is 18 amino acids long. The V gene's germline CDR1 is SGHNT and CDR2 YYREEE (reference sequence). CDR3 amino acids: CASSSGTSGSGGTDTQYF. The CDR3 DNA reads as TGTGCCAGCAGCTCCGGGACTAGCGGGAGTGGCGGCACAGATACGCAGTATTTT.

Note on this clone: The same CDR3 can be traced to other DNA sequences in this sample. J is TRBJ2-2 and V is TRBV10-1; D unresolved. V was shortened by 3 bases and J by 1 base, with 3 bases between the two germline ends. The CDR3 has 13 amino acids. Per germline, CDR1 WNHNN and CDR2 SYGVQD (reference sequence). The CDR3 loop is CASSERNTGELFF. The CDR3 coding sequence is TGCGCCAGCAGTGAACGGAACACCGGGGAGCTGTTTTTT.

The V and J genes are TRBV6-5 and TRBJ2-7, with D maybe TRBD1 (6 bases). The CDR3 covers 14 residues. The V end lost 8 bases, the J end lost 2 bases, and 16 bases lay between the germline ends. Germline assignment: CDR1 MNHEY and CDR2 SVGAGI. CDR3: CASRQVGSPYEQYF. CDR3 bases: TGTGCCAGCCGACAGGTAGGGTCCCCCTACGAGCAGTACTTC.

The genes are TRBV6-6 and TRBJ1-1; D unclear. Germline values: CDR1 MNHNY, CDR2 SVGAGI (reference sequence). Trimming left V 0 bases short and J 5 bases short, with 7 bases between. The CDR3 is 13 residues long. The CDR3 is CASSYSEGTEAFF. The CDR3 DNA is TGTGCCAGCAGTTACTCAGAGGGAACTGAAGCTTTCTTT.